One sample yielded the 5 T cell receptor beta chains listed below, sequenced in a study of T cell repertoires in cytomegalovirus infection. No antigen has been identified for these receptors. TCRdb ran MiXCR on the reads and lists one entry per CDR3 protein. The sample has over 250,000 distinct CDR3 sequences, roughly 21% seen once. Specimen: cultured PBMCs, collected from culture after CMV antigen stimulation. These receptors all stem from a human donor in good health (CMV status not recorded). Some clones in this sample may be carry-over from other donors' samples.

The chain is built from TRBV7-2 and TRBJ2-7, with TRBD1 as a possible D gene (5 bases). Germline V CDR1 and CDR2: SGHTA, FQGNSA. V shed 2 bases and J shed 3 bases, with 8 bases lying between them. The CDR3 has 13 residues. CDR3 loop: CASSLWQGYEQYV. Here the CDR3 DNA reads TGTGCCAGCAGCTTATGGCAGGGCTACGAGCAGTACGTC.

The chain uses TRBV20-1 and TRBJ2-1; a possible D gene is TRBD2 (6 bases). Trimming took 3 bases from V and 4 from J, leaving 19 bases between them. Germline values: CDR1 DFQATT, CDR2 SNEGSKA (reference sequence). This CDR3 comprises 16 residues. CDR3 sequence (DNA): TGCAGTGCTAGGCCCCCCCCGGGACTGGATTACAATGAGCAGTTCTTC. This sequence encodes CSARPPPGLDYNEQFF.

In its sample, this clonotype was seen a few times. The chain employs TRBV6-5 and TRBJ2-7, with D perhaps being TRBD1 or TRBD2 (5 bases each). V lost 5 bases and J lost 6, with 14 bases in between. The CDR3 sequence is 13 residues long. Germline V CDR1 and CDR2: MNHEY, SVGAGI. CDR3 DNA sequence: TGTGCCAGCAGTACTGGGACCCCGGGCGAGCAGTACTTC. This encodes CASSTGTPGEQYF.

The sample holds a few counts of this clonotype. This chain joins TRBV20-1 and TRBJ2-5; perhaps D is TRBD1 or TRBD2 (5 bases each). Per the germline V gene, CDR1 is DFQATT and CDR2 is SNEGSKA (reference sequence). Trimming pared 0 bases from V and 4 bases from J, leaving 12 bases between. The CDR3 covers 14 residues. The CDR3 DNA sequence: TGCAGTGCTAGAGATGGGACGGCAGGAGAGACCCAGTACTTC. This translates into CSARDGTAGETQYF.

The sample holds many counts of this clonotype. The chain recombines TRBV7-2 with TRBJ2-3; possible D gene TRBD2, 6 bases. The CDR3 extends over 13 amino acids. Germline V gene data show CDR1 as SGHTA and CDR2 as FQGNSA. Trimming took off 4 bases at V and 4 bases at J, with 9 bases between the two ends. CDR3 bases: TGTGCCAGCAGCTACGGGACTGCAGATACGCAGTATTTT. Translating gives CASSYGTADTQYF.